A selection of T cell receptor beta chains follows, all from one sample in a study of cytomegalovirus exposure and HLA in healthy donors. Only in-frame clones appear in the TCRdb table, and some are missing; sequencing was by immunoSEQ multiplex PCR. The sample includes under 200,000 clones, 80% to 90% of them seen just once. Sequenced sample: PBMCs. The source is a man aged 40-49 years in good health and CMV-seropositive. Both conserved end residues are part of each CDR3. D genes are given only for firm matches. Clone size appears in some rows only: once, few, many, or a class for an expanded clone.

clone_size	d_call	v_call	j_call	cdr3_aa	cdr3_nt
-	TRBD2	TRBV28	TRBJ2-7	CASSLSKGLALSLYF	TGTGCCAGCAGTTTAAGTAAGGGACTAGCCCTATCTCTGTACTTC
-	-	TRBV29-1	TRBJ1-5	CSVPPEDGRGVGNQPQHF	TGCAGCGTTCCCCCCGAGGACGGGAGGGGCGTCGGCAATCAGCCCCAGCATTTT
-	TRBD1	TRBV13	TRBJ2-1	CASSFGDRVGWDEQFF	TGTGCCAGCAGCTTCGGGGACAGGGTAGGTTGGGATGAGCAGTTCTTC
-	-	TRBV6-6	TRBJ2-7	CASSYSGLPYEQYF	TGTGCCAGCAGTTACTCCGGTCTCCCTTACGAGCAGTACTTC
-	-	TRBV28	TRBJ1-1	CASSLLGAVIPNTEAFF	TGTGCCAGCAGTTTACTGGGTGCGGTCATACCGAACACTGAAGCTTTCTTT
-	TRBD1	TRBV5-5	TRBJ1-1	CASSLEATGKTEAFF	TGTGCCAGCAGCTTGGAGGCGACAGGGAAAACTGAAGCTTTCTTT
-	TRBD1	TRBV7-8	TRBJ1-2	CASSPRQGLRYGYTF	TGTGCCAGCAGCCCCCGACAGGGGCTACGGTATGGCTACACCTTC
-	-	TRBV6-4	TRBJ1-2	CASSDSSSGYTF	TGTGCCAGCAGTGACTCGTCCAGTGGCTACACCTTC
-	-	TRBV2	TRBJ1-1	CASRTDSAANTEAFF	TGTGCCAGCAGGACTGACTCTGCAGCGAACACTGAAGCTTTCTTT
few	TRBD2	TRBV19	TRBJ2-7	CARGTSGSPGYEQYF	TGTGCCAGGGGGACTAGCGGGAGTCCAGGGTACGAGCAGTACTTC
-	TRBD2	TRBV7-9	TRBJ2-1	CASSLVTSGSKNEQFF	TGTGCCAGCAGCTTAGTGACTAGCGGGAGCAAAAATGAGCAGTTCTTC
-	-	TRBV5-1	TRBJ1-1	CASSLDSGQGGTEAFF	TGCGCCAGCAGCTTGGATAGCGGGCAGGGCGGCACTGAAGCTTTCTTT
-	-	TRBV29-1	TRBJ1-5	CSVHQSNQPQHF	TGCAGCGTTCATCAGAGCAATCAGCCCCAGCATTTT
-	TRBD1	TRBV6-1	TRBJ2-7	CASSASTGAGEQYF	TGTGCCAGCAGTGCCTCGACAGGGGCCGGGGAGCAGTACTTC
-	TRBD2	TRBV5-6	TRBJ2-7	CASSYPLLAGSYEQYF	TGTGCCAGCAGCTACCCTCTCCTAGCGGGAAGCTACGAGCAGTACTTC
-	TRBD2	TRBV11-2	TRBJ2-1	CASSLVGGSYGEQFF	TGTGCCAGCAGCTTAGTGGGCGGGAGTTACGGCGAGCAGTTCTTC
-	TRBD1	TRBV5-5	TRBJ1-2	CASSLVQGAHYGYTF	TGTGCCAGCAGCTTGGTACAGGGGGCACACTATGGCTACACCTTC
few	-	TRBV2	TRBJ1-2	CASSVYSVDGYTF	TGTGCCAGCAGTGTATACTCGGTGGATGGCTACACCTTC
-	-	TRBV6-4	TRBJ2-2	CASSLTGFTGELFF	TGTGCCAGCTCCCTTACAGGGTTCACCGGGGAGCTGTTTTTT
-	-	TRBV6-1	TRBJ2-7	CASSEVQDDEQYF	TGTGCCAGCAGTGAGGTACAGGACGACGAGCAGTACTTC
-	TRBD1	TRBV9	TRBJ2-3	CASSTGTGPDTQYF	TGTGCCAGCAGCACCGGGACAGGGCCAGATACGCAGTATTTT
-	TRBD1	TRBV28	TRBJ2-7	CASSSGQGTGQYF	TGTGCCAGCAGTTCCGGACAGGGCACGGGGCAGTACTTC
-	-	TRBV7-2	TRBJ2-4	CASSLQGSAENIQYF	TGTGCCAGCAGCTTACAGGGCAGTGCTGAAAACATTCAGTACTTC
-	TRBD1	TRBV28	TRBJ1-5	CASSFNKGQGYGQPQHF	TGTGCCAGCAGTTTTAATAAGGGACAGGGGTACGGTCAGCCCCAGCATTTT
-	TRBD2	TRBV11-3	TRBJ2-5	CASSEAGGRETQYF	TGTGCCAGCAGCGAAGCGGGAGGGAGGGAGACCCAGTACTTC
few	TRBD2	TRBV7-9	TRBJ2-1	CASSPVGGSLDNEQFF	TGTGCCAGCAGCCCGGTGGGCGGGAGTCTCGACAATGAGCAGTTCTTC
few	TRBD2	TRBV27	TRBJ2-1	CASSELAGDNEQFF	TGTGCCAGCAGTGAACTAGCGGGAGACAATGAGCAGTTCTTC
-	TRBD2	TRBV11-2	TRBJ2-7	CASSFRPGGEGLYEQYF	TGTGCCAGCAGCTTTCGGCCGGGAGGGGAGGGCCTCTACGAGCAGTACTTC
once	-	TRBV5-6	TRBJ2-2	CASSLGTGHYFTGELFF	TGTGCCAGCAGCTTGGGCACGGGACACTATTTCACCGGGGAGCTGTTTTTT
once	-	TRBV5-1	TRBJ2-1	CASSNPSASYNEQFF	TGCGCCAGCAGCAATCCCAGCGCCTCCTACAATGAGCAGTTCTTC
-	-	TRBV15	TRBJ1-5	CATSSPGTGGQPQHF	TGTGCCACCAGCAGTCCCGGTACCGGCGGACAGCCCCAGCATTTT
few	-	TRBV6-6	TRBJ1-2	CASSYSQGQGYTF	TGTGCCAGCAGTTACTCACAGGGACAAGGCTACACCTTC
-	-	TRBV29-1	TRBJ2-7	CSEGGTSALYF	TGCAGCGAAGGAGGGACCTCGGCTCTGTACTTC
-	TRBD1	TRBV5-4	TRBJ1-4	CASSLTGATNEKLFF	TGTGCCAGCAGCTTGACAGGGGCAACTAATGAAAAACTGTTTTTT
few	-	TRBV6-1	TRBJ1-4	CASSGEMKKLFF	TGTGCCAGCAGTGGGGAGATGAAAAAACTGTTTTTT
few	-	TRBV2	TRBJ1-4	CASSEVADGGEKLFF	TGTGCCAGCAGTGAAGTTGCCGACGGAGGGGAAAAACTGTTTTTT
-	-	TRBV18	TRBJ1-1	CASSPASGAGTEAFF	TGTGCCAGCTCACCGGCGTCAGGGGCCGGGACTGAAGCTTTCTTT
-	TRBD1	TRBV27	TRBJ1-2	CASSFLNLRDSNYGYTF	TGTGCCAGCAGTTTTCTCAACCTCCGGGACAGCAACTATGGCTACACCTTC
-	TRBD2	TRBV5-1	TRBJ2-7	CASSGRLARSSYEQYF	TGCGCCAGCAGCGGGCGACTAGCGAGGAGCTCCTACGAGCAGTACTTC
-	TRBD1	TRBV29-1	TRBJ1-1	CSVLTGGNTEAFF	TGCAGCGTACTGACAGGGGGCAACACTGAAGCTTTCTTT
-	TRBD1	TRBV11-2	TRBJ2-2	CASSLGEGTGGWKVFF	TGTGCCAGCAGCTTAGGAGAGGGGACAGGGGGCTGGAAGGTGTTTTTT
once	-	TRBV5-4	TRBJ1-3	CASSLPWGDTIYF	TGTGCCAGCAGCCTTCCCTGGGGGGACACCATATATTTT
-	TRBD1	TRBV6-6	TRBJ1-2	CASRRDSTTYGYTF	TGTGCCAGCAGGAGGGACAGCACAACCTATGGCTACACCTTC
-	-	TRBV12-5	TRBJ1-1	CASGFERGGLLEAFF	TGTGCTAGTGGTTTCGAGCGTGGGGGGTTGCTAGAAGCTTTCTTT
-	TRBD1	TRBV5-4	TRBJ1-1	CASSTRTGSNTEAFF	TGTGCCAGCAGCACCCGGACAGGAAGTAACACTGAAGCTTTCTTT
-	-	TRBV5-1	TRBJ2-2	CASSSSVGAGELFF	TGCGCCAGCTCCTCTAGCGTGGGAGCCGGGGAGCTGTTTTTT
-	-	TRBV25-1	TRBJ1-2	CASSLQGANYGYTF	TGTGCCAGCAGTTTGCAGGGCGCTAACTATGGCTACACCTTC
few	-	TRBV7-9	TRBJ2-5	CASSLGLADQETQYF	TGTGCCAGCAGCTTAGGGCTAGCTGACCAAGAGACCCAGTACTTC
-	-	TRBV5-1	TRBJ2-7	CASSFEPGSYEQYF	TGCGCCAGCAGCTTTGAGCCAGGGTCCTACGAGCAGTACTTC
-	-	TRBV5-4	TRBJ2-2	CASSLGPGSGTGELFF	TGTGCCAGCAGCTTGGGACCCGGGAGTGGCACCGGGGAGCTGTTTTTT
-	-	TRBV5-1	TRBJ1-2	CASSRGEVGYVYTF	TGCGCCAGCAGCCGAGGAGAAGTCGGCTATGTCTACACCTTC
-	-	TRBV9	TRBJ2-2	CASSPGTGELFF	TGTGCCAGCAGCCCGGGTACCGGGGAGCTGTTTTTT
once	-	TRBV7-2	TRBJ2-7	CASSLGSEASYEQYF	TGTGCCAGCAGCTTAGGATCTGAGGCCTCCTACGAGCAGTACTTC
once	-	TRBV27	TRBJ1-2	CASSGPGQKSFYGYTF	TGTGCCAGCAGTGGTCCAGGACAGAAAAGTTTCTATGGCTACACCTTC
-	-	TRBV29-1	TRBJ1-2	CSVLTGIMGYTF	TGCAGCGTACTCACAGGGATAATGGGCTACACCTTC